This T cell receptor (beta chain) emerged from a study of OX40 agonist ivuxolimab in advanced cancers. Study overall: A mean age of roughly 66 years, range roughly 20 to 79, was recorded, and 70% to 85% were male. Two cutaneous melanoma patients and one hepatocellular carcinoma patient, three in all, had partial responses.

Generated by immunoSEQ multiplex PCR, the TCRdb table keeps only in-frame clones and is missing some. Found here are over 65,000 clones, approximately 92% of them singletons; the top ten hold 0.32%. The V gene's germline CDR1 is MDHEN and CDR2 SYDVKM. This CDR3 has 14 residues. Trimming at V came to 7 bases and at J to 9 bases, leaving 10 bases not matched to a gene. Patients were ineligible given autoimmune disease history or systemic immunosuppression. The rearrangement links TRBV28 to TRBJ2-1; 9 bases line up with TRBD2. This receptor was obtained from an adult with an advanced solid tumor such as melanoma, head and neck, liver or kidney cancer. Sample: CD4+ or CD8+ T cells sorted from blood, taken in a trial of the OX40 agonist ivuxolimab. In nucleotides, the CDR3 is TGTGCCAGCAATCGCGGGGGGGCTCAGGGTGAGCAGTTCTTC. Amino acids: CASNRGGAQGEQFF. Full variable domain (remainder filled in from reference TRBV28 and TRBJ2-1): DVKVTQSSRYLVKRTGEKVFLECVQDMDHENMFWYRQDPGLGLRLIYFSYDVKMKEKGDIPEGYSVSREKKERFSLILESASTNQTSMYLCASNRGGAQGEQFFGPGTRLTVL.